The 14 T cell receptor beta chains presented below share a single source sample, sequenced in a study of tumor-infiltrating lymphocytes in primary liver carcinoma. A constant-region primer served to make TCR beta cDNA from about 500 ng total RNA. Construction of TCR beta libraries relied on three successive nested multiplex PCR rounds employing slightly modified ARM-PCR. A C-beta reverse primer and TRBV1-TRBV30 forward primers served in each of the first two PCR rounds, at about 9 cycles apiece. TCRdb redid the calling of the multiplex PCR reads with MiXCR, one entry per CDR3 protein. The sample records 40,000 to 45,000 distinct CDR3 sequences, 65% to 85% being singletons. From about 19-30 mg of unsorted bulk tissue, DNA and RNA were co-extracted together. Input material: liver tumor tissue from sampling region 2. Documented subset: tumor region T2, inferior pole. Receptors originate from a man aged 35-49 years with primary liver carcinoma and hepatitis B virus infection.

Comments on this clonotype: At one boundary the junction diverges from the germline segment, which might be a read error. The chain links TRBV28 to TRBJ2-3; D is ambiguous. Germline V CDR1 and CDR2: MDHEN, SYDVKM. The CDR3 runs to 13 residues. The CDR3 region has the DNA TGTGTCAGCAGTTCGGCTTTGAGAGATACGCAGTATTTT. Translation: CVSSSALRDTQYF.

Note on this clonotype: One end of the junction fails to match germline, which may point to a read error. V and J are TRBV6-5 and TRBJ1-1; D may be TRBD1 (5 bases). The CDR3 contains 17 residues. In germline, CDR1 is MNHEY, CDR2 SVGAGI. CDR3 nucleotide sequence: TGTGACAGCAGTCCCCCCACGGGGGTGGTAGGTATCGCTGAAGCTTTCTTT. This sequence encodes CDSSPPTGVVGIAEAFF.

This clonotype appeared many times. This chain joins TRBV28 and TRBJ2-7; 7 bases fit TRBD2. This CDR3 has 14 amino acids. Germline lookup yields CDR1 MDHEN and CDR2 SYDVKM. After removal of 11 bases from V and 4 bases from J, the junction contained 14 bases not matched to a gene. CDR3 sequence (DNA): TGTGCCGCACGGAAGGGAGCGGGAAAGTACGAGCAGTACTTC. Protein product: CAARKGAGKYEQYF.

About this clonotype itself: The junction shows a germline mismatch at one end, possibly a read error. The rearrangement links TRBV11-1 to TRBJ2-1; 8 bases agree with TRBD1. CDR1 is SGHAT, CDR2 FQDESV, per germline (reference sequence). The CDR3 totals 16 residues. The CDR3 sequence is CDSSLGQASSYNEQSF. The CDR3 DNA is TGTGACAGCAGCTTGGGACAGGCCAGTTCCTACAATGAGCAGTCCTTC. The full variable domain, rest sourced from reference TRBV11-1 and TRBJ2-1, is EAEVAQSPRYKITEKSQAVAFWCDPISGHATLYWYRQILGQGPELLVQFQDESVVDDSQLPKDRFSAERLKGVDSTLKIQPAELGDSAMYLCDSSLGQASSYNEQSFGPGTRLTVL.

This chain joins TRBV5-1 and TRBJ2-2; the D is unclear. This CDR3 is built from 15 residues. V gave up 5 bases and J gave up 1 base, with 12 bases separating them. Germline V gene lookup returns CDR1 SGHRS and CDR2 YFSETQ. The CDR3, as DNA: TGCGCCAGCAGTTTCTCTCCAGGGAACACCGGGGAGCTGTTTTTT. Encoded protein: CASSFSPGNTGELFF. Supplemented by reference TRBV5-1 and TRBJ2-2, the full variable domain reads KAGVTQTPRYLIKTRGQQVTLSCSPISGHRSVSWYQQTPGQGLQFLFEYFSETQRNKGNFPGRFSGRQFSNSRSEMNVSTLELGDSALYLCASSFSPGNTGELFFGEGSRLTVL.

This clonotype was counted ten times or more. The V call is TRBV7-2, the J call TRBJ2-1, with TRBD2 identical over 10 bases. Germline lookup yields CDR1 SGHTA and CDR2 FQGNSA. Trimming at V came to 5 bases and at J to 4 bases, leaving 5 bases not matched to a gene. The CDR3 is 15 residues long. Written as DNA, the CDR3 is TGTGCCAGCAGCGTGGGACTAGCGAGATACAATGAGCAGTTCTTC. Its protein product is CASSVGLARYNEQFF. Using reference TRBV7-2 and TRBJ2-1 for the parts outside the CDR3, the full variable domain is GAGVSQSPSNKVTEKGKDVELRCDPISGHTALYWYRQSLGQGLEFLIYFQGNSAPDKSGLPSDRFSAERTGGSVSTLTIQRTQQEDSAVYLCASSVGLARYNEQFFGPGTRLTVL.

The gene calls are TRBV5-5 and TRBJ1-2, with D hard to call. There are 13 residues in the CDR3. The V gene lost 3 bases and the J gene lost 9 bases, with 15 bases spanning the gap. Per germline, CDR1 SGHKS and CDR2 YYEKEE (reference sequence). The CDR3 sequence: CASSSSIGLSYTF. Written as DNA, the CDR3 is TGTGCCAGCAGCTCTAGTATAGGGTTAAGCTACACCTTC.

As concerns this clonotype: A junction boundary mismatches the germline segment, possibly from a read error. V usage is TRBV11-2 and J usage is TRBJ1-5; D unclear. The CDR3 has 15 amino acids. Germline CDR1 SGHAT, CDR2 FQNNGV. CDR3 in amino acids: CASSLAVGGNQPQHF. CDR3 sequence (DNA): TGTGCCAGCAGCTTAGCAGTGGGCGGCAATCAACCCCAGCATTTT.

There are many counts of this clonotype. This sequence joins TRBV24-1 and TRBJ2-5; D perhaps matches TRBD1 (5 bases). Germline CDR1 and CDR2: KGHDR and SFDVKD. Trimming took off 3 bases at V and 5 bases at J, with 9 bases between the two ends. This CDR3 contains 13 residues. CDR3 bases: TGTGCCACCAGTGATCCCGCAGGGGAGACCCAGTACTTC. Amino acid sequence: CATSDPAGETQYF.

Comment on this clonotype: An end of the junction does not agree with germline; a read error may underlie this. V gene TRBV19 combines with J gene TRBJ2-1; possibly TRBD1 for D (6 bases). The CDR3 sequence is 15 residues long. CDR1 is LNHDA and CDR2 is SQIVND in the germline V gene (reference sequence). The CDR3 nucleotides are TGTGGCAGTAGTTCCTGGACAGCGGCTACTCATGAGCAGTTCTTC. Translated, it gives CGSSSWTAATHEQFF.

Worth noting for this clonotype: At one of its ends the junction is not consistent with the germline gene, which may arise from a read error. CDR3 bases: TGTGACTGCAGCCTGAAAGAGACCCAATACTTC. It yields the protein CDCSLKETQYF. This chain connects TRBV7-9 to TRBJ2-5; the D is unclear. CDR1 SEHNR and CDR2 FQNEAQ come from the germline V gene (reference sequence). The CDR3 spans 11 residues.

As regards this clonotype: The junction shows a germline mismatch at one end, possibly a read error. V and J are TRBV6-5 and TRBJ2-1; TRBD2 is a possible D gene (6 bases). This CDR3 has 15 residues. Germline loops: CDR1 MNHEY, CDR2 SVGAGI. The CDR3 loop is CVSSPSAGGYNEQSF. In nucleotides, the CDR3 is TGTGTCAGCAGTCCCTCGGCCGGAGGGTACAATGAGCAGTCCTTC.

Regarding this clonotype: Compared with germline, one end of the junction differs, possibly owing to a read error. The rearrangement joins TRBV29-1 to TRBJ1-2; TRBD1 agrees at 7 bases. Germline V gives CDR1 SQVTM, CDR2 ANQGSEA. The CDR3 is 12 residues long. The CDR3 is CSDKTGTDGYTF. The CDR3 nucleotides read TGCAGCGACAAGACAGGGACGGATGGCTACACATTC.

The gene calls are TRBV29-1 and TRBJ2-7; 7 nucleotides agree with TRBD2. In germline, CDR1 is SQVTM, CDR2 ANQGSEA. Unmatched junction bases numbered 9, after V lost 5 bases and J lost 5 bases. The CDR3 consists of 13 residues. CDR3 loop: CSVQPRGGHEQYF. The CDR3 coding sequence is TGCAGCGTTCAACCGAGGGGAGGGCACGAGCAGTACTTC.